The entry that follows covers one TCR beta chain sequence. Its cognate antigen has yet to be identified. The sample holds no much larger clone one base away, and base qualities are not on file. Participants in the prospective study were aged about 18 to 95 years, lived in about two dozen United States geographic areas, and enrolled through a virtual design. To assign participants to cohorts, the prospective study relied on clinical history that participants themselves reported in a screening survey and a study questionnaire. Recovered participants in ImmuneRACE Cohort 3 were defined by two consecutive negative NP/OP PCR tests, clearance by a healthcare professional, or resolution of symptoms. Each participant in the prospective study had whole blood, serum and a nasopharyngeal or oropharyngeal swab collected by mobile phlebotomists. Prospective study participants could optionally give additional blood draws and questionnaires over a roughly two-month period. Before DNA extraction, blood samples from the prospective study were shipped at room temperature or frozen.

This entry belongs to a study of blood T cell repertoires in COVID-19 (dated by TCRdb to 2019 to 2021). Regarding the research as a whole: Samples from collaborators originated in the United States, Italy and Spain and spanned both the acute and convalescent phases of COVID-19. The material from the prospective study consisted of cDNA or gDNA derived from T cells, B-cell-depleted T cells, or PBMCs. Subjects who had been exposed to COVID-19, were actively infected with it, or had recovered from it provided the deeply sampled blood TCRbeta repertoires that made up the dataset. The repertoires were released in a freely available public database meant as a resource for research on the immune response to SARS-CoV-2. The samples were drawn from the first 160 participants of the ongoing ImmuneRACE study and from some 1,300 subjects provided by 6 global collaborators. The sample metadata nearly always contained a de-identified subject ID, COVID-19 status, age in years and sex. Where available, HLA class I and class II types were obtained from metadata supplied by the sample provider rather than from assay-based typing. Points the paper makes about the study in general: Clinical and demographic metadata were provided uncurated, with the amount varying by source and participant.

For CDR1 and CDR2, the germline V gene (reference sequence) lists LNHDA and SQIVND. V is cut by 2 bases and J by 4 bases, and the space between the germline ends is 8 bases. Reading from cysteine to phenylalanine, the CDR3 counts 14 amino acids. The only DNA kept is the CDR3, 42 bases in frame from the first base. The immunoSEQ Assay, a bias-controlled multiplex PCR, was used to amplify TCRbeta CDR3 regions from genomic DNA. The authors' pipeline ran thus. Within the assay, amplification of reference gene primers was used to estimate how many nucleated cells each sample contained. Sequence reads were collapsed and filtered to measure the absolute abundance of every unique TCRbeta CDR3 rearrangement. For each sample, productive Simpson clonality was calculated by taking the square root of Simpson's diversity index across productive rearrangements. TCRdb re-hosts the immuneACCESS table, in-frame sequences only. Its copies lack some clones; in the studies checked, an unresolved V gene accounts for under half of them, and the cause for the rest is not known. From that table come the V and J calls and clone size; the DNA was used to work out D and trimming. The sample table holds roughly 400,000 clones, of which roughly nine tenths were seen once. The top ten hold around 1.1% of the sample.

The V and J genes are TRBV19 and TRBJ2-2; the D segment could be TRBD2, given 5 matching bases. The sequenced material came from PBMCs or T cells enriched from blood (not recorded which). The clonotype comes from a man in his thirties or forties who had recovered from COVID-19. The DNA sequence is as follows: TGTGCCAGTAGTATATTCGGGGTCACCGGGGAGCTGTTTTTT. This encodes CASSIFGVTGELFF.